The clone carrying this TCR beta chain has at least ten counts. TCRdb's table, derived via immunoSEQ multiplex PCR, lists solely in-frame clones and lacks some. Found here are 350,000 or so clones, around 87% of them singletons; the top ten hold roughly a tenth. This sample stems from a study of blood T cell repertoires in COVID-19. Study background: Collection of acute and convalescent COVID-19 samples took place in the United States, Italy and Spain. In each case, the material was cDNA or gDNA derived from T cells, B-cell-depleted T cells, or PBMCs.

The CDR3 covers 14 residues. The V and J ends lost 4 bases and 7 bases respectively, with 15 bases between them. The germline V gene encodes CDR1 KGHDR and CDR2 SFDVKD. The specimen was peripheral blood. The receptor's source is a woman aged 30 to 39 with COVID-19, enrolled during active disease. The chain links TRBV24-1 to TRBJ1-2; D is undetermined. The CDR3 here is CATSDAGMGRGYTF. DNA of the CDR3: TGTGCCACCAGTGACGCCGGGATGGGTCGTGGCTACACCTTC.